This T cell receptor beta chain was documented in a study of CD8+ T cells in alopecia areata. RNA extraction was followed by reverse transcription into cDNA, which acted as the sequencing template. The protocol was immunoSEQ multiplex PCR, while the TCRdb copy is restricted to in-frame clones and leaves out a portion. The table records some 190,000 clones, approximately 50% of them present only once. Regarding treatment: oral pan-JAK inhibitor, 5-10 mg twice daily. The sample consisted of CD8+ T cells sorted from blood, taken around week 54, from a patient treated with tofacitinib. This TCR was sampled from a human donor with alopecia areata.

The CDR3 nucleotides read TGTGCCAGCAGCCACGGACAGCTTGAAGCTTTCTTT. Translation gives CASSHGQLEAFF. The rearrangement links TRBV5-4 to TRBJ1-1; maybe TRBD1 (6 bases). This CDR3 is built from 12 residues. V was clipped by 4 bases and J by 7 bases, with 11 bases between them. Germline V gene lookup returns CDR1 SGHNT and CDR2 YYREEE (reference sequence).